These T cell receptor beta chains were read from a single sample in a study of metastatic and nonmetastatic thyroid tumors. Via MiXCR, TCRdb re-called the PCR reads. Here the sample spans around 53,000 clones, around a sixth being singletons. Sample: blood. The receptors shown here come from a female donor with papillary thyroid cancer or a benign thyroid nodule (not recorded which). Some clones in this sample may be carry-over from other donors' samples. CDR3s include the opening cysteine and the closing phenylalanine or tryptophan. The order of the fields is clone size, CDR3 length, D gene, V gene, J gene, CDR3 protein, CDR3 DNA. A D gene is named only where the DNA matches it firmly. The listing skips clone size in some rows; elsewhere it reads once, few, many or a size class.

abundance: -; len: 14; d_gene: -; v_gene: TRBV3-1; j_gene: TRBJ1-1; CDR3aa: CASTAAKKNNEAFF; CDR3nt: TGTGCCAGCACCGCGGCGAAAAAGAACAATGAAGCTTTCTTT
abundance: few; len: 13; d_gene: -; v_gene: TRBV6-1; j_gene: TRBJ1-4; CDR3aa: CASTGGRGEKLFF; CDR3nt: TGTGCCAGCACGGGAGGTCGCGGTGAAAAACTGTTTTTT
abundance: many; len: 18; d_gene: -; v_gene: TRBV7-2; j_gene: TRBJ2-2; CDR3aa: CASSLWQSWSANTGELFF; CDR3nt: TGTGCCAGCAGCCTCTGGCAGTCGTGGTCAGCGAACACCGGGGAGCTGTTTTTT
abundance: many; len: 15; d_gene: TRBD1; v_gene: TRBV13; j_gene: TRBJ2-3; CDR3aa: CASSLDRAGTDTQYF; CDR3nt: TGTGCCAGCAGCTTGGACAGGGCGGGCACAGATACGCAGTATTTT
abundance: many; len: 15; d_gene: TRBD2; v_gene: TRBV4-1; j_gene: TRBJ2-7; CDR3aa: CASSQDLAGEAEQYF; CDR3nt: TGCGCCAGCAGCCAAGATCTAGCGGGAGAGGCCGAGCAGTACTTC
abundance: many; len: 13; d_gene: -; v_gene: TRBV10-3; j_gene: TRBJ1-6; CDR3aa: CATQDGDNSPLHF; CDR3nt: TGTGCCACCCAGGACGGAGACAATTCACCCCTCCACTTT
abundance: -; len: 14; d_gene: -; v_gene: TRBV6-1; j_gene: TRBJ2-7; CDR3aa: CASSLGTPVGEQYF; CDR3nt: TGTGCCAGCAGCCTTGGGACTCCAGTGGGGGAGCAGTACTTC
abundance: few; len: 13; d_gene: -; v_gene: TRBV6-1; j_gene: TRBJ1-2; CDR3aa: CASRATVNYGYTF; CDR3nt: TGTGCCAGCAGAGCGACAGTTAACTATGGCTACACCTTC
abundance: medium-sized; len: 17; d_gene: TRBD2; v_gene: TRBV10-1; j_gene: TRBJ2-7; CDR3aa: CASTNRPSGRLRYEQYF; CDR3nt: TGCGCCAGCACCAATCGTCCTAGCGGGAGATTGAGGTACGAGCAGTACTTC
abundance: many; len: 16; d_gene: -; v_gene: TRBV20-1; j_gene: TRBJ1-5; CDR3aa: CSALEIGKGPNQPQHF; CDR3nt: TGCAGTGCACTAGAGATCGGGAAGGGACCGAATCAGCCCCAGCATTTT
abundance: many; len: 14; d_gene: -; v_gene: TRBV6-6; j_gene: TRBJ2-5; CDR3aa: CASSYSNGQETQYF; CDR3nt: TGTGCCAGCAGTTACTCGAATGGCCAAGAGACCCAGTACTTC
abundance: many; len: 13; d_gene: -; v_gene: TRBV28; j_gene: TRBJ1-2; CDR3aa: CASSFGPRYGYTF; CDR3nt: TGTGCCAGCAGCTTTGGGCCTCGCTATGGCTACACCTTC
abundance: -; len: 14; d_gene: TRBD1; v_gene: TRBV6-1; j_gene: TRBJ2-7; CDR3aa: CAISDRGPSYDQYF; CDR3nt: TGTGCCATCAGCGACAGGGGGCCCTCCTACGATCAGTACTTC
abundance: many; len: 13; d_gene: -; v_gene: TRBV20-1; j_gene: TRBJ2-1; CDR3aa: CSATIDRDNEQFF; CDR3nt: TGCAGTGCTACGATCGACAGAGACAATGAGCAGTTCTTC
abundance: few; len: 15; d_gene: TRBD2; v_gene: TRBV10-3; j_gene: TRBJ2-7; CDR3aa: CAISYTSGYSYEQYF; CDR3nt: TGTGCCATCAGTTATACTAGCGGGTACTCCTACGAGCAGTACTTC
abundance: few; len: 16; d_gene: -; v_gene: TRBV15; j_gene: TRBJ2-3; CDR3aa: CATRTGESPPTDTQYF; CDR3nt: TGTGCCACCCGAACCGGGGAGAGCCCCCCCACAGATACGCAGTATTTT
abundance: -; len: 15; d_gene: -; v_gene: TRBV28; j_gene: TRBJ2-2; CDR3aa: CAITQDREISRELFF; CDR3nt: TGTGCCATCACCCAGGACCGGGAAATCTCCCGGGAGCTGTTTTTT
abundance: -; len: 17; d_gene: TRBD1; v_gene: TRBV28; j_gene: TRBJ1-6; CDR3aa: CASTIGGRGPENSPLQF; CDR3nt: TGTGCCAGCACTATAGGGGGTAGGGGGCCCGAGAATTCACCCCTCCAATTT
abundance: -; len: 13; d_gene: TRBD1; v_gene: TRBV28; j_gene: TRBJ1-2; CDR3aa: CASSLQGAYCCTF; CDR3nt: TGTGCCAGCAGTTTGCAGGGGGCCTATTGCTGCACCTTC
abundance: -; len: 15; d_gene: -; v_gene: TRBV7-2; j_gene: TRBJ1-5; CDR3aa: CASSLSVNSNQPQHF; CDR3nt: TGTGCCAGCAGCTTATCAGTTAATAGCAATCAGCCCCAGCATTTT
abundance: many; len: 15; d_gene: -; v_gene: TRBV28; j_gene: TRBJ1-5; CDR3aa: CASSLPILQGQPQHF; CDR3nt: TGTGCCAGCAGTTTGCCGATCCTACAGGGTCAGCCCCAGCATTTT
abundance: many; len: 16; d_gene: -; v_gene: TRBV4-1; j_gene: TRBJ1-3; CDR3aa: CASSQEFRAAGNTIYF; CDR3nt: TGCGCCAGCAGCCAAGAATTTAGGGCAGCTGGAAACACCATATATTTT
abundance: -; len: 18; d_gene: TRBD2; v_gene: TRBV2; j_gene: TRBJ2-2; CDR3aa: CASSEQGSGRRDTGELSF; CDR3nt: TGTGCCAGCAGTGAACAGGGAAGCGGGAGAAGGGACACCGGGGAGCTGTCTTTT
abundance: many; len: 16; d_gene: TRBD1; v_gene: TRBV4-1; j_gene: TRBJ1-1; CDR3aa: CASSQDWAGGYTEAFF; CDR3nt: TGCGCCAGCAGCCAAGACTGGGCAGGGGGCTACACTGAAGCTTTCTTT
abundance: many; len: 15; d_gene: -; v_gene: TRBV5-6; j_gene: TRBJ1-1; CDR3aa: CASSFYRSLNTEAFF; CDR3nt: TGTGCCAGCAGCTTTTACAGATCCCTGAACACTGAAGCTTTCTTT
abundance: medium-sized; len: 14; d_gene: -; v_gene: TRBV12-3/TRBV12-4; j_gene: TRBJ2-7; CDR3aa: CASSLGGETYEQYF; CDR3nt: TGTGCCAGCAGTTTAGGAGGGGAGACATACGAGCAGTACTTC
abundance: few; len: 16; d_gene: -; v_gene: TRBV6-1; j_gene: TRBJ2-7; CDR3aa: CASSGASGPSSYEKYF; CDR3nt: TGTGCCAGCAGTGGGGCCAGCGGGCCATCCTCCTACGAGAAGTACTTC
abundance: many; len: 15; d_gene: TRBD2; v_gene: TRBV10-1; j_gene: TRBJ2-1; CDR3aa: CASSPGTSGSDEQFF; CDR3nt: TGCGCCAGCAGCCCGGGGACTAGCGGGAGTGATGAGCAGTTCTTC
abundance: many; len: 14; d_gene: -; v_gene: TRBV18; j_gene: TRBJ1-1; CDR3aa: CASSPGRTNTEAFF; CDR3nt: TGTGCCAGCTCACCTGGACGGACGAACACTGAAGCTTTCTTT
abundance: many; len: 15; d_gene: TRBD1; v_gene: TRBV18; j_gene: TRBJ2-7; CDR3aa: CASSPGTGGSYEQYF; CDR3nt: TGTGCCAGCTCTCCCGGGACAGGGGGTTCCTACGAGCAGTACTTC
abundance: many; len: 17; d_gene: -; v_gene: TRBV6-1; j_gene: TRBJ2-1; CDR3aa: CASSEFVEGRPYNEQFF; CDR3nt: TGTGCCAGCAGTGAATTCGTCGAGGGGAGGCCTTACAATGAGCAGTTCTTC
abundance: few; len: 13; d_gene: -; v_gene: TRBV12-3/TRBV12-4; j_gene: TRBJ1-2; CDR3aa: CASSRQQGYGYTF; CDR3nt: TGTGCCAGCAGTCGTCAACAGGGCTATGGCTACACCTTC
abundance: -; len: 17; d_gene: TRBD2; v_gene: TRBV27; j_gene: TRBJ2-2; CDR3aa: CASSLSAGGVNTGELFF; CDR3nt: TGTGCCAGCAGTTTATCGGCGGGAGGGGTAAACACCGGGGAGCTGTTTTTT
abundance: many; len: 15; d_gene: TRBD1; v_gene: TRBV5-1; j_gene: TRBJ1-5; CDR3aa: CASSSGTGGNQPQHF; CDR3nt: TGCGCCAGCAGCTCCGGGACAGGGGGCAATCAGCCCCAGCATTTT
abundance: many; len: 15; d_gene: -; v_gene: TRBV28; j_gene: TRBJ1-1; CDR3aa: CASGLPATENTEAFF; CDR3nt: TGTGCCAGCGGTTTACCCGCAACAGAGAACACTGAAGCTTTCTTT
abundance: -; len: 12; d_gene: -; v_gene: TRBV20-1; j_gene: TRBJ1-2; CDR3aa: CSARVKTSGYTF; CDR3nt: TGCAGTGCGAGAGTGAAGACGTCTGGCTACACCTTC
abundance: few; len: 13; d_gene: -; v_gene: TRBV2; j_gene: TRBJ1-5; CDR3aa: CASSPYVGQPQNF; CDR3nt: TGTGCCAGCAGCCCATACGTAGGTCAGCCCCAGAATTTT
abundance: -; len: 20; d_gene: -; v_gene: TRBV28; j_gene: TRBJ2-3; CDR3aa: CASSPRARVLRARGTDTQYF; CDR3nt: TGTGCCAGCAGTCCTAGGGCCCGGGTCCTAAGGGCACGTGGCACAGATACGCAGTATTTT
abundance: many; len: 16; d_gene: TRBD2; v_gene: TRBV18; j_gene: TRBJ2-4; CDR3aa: CASSPVSGIAKNIQYF; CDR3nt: TGTGCCAGCTCACCGGTTAGCGGGATAGCCAAAAACATTCAGTACTTC
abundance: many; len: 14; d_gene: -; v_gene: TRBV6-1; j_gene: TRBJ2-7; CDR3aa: CASSGRESSYEQYF; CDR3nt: TGTGCCAGCAGTGGGAGAGAAAGCTCCTACGAGCAGTACTTC
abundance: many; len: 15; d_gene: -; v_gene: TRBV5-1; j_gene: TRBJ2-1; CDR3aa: CASNLGEVPYNEQFF; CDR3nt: TGCGCCAGCAATCTCGGGGAGGTGCCCTACAATGAGCAGTTCTTC
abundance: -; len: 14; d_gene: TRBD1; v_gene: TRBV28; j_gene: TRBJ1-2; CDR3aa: CASGSTGGAYGYTF; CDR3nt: TGTGCCAGCGGTTCCACAGGGGGCGCTTATGGCTACACCTTC
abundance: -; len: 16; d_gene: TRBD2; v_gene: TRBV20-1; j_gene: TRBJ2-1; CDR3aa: CSGFSGGGSSYNEQFF; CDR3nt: TGCAGTGGGTTTAGCGGGGGTGGTAGCTCCTACAATGAGCAGTTCTTC
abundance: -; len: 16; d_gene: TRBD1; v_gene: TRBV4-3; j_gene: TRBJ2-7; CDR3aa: CASSQTLRDSAYEQYF; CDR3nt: TGCGCCAGCAGCCAGACCCTCCGGGACAGTGCCTACGAGCAGTACTTC
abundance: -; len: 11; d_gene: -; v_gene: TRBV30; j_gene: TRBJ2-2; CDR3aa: CAWSVLGELFF; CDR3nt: TGTGCCTGGAGTGTGTTGGGGGAGCTGTTTTTT
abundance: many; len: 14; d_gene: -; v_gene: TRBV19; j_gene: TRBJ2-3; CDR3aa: CASTKTGSTDTQYF; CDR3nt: TGTGCCAGTACTAAGACAGGCTCCACAGATACGCAGTATTTT
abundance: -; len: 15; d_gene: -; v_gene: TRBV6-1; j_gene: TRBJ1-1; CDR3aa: CASRPGQTLYTEDFF; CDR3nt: TGTGCCAGCAGGCCGGGACAAACACTCTACACTGAAGATTTCTTT
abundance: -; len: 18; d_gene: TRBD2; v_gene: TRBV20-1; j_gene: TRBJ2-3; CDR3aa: CSASSVTSGRSSTDTQYF; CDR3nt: TGTAGTGCCAGCTCCGTGACTAGCGGGAGGTCTAGCACAGATACGCAGTATTTT
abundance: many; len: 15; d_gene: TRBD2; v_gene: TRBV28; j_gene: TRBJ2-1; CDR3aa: CASSPAGGRADEQFF; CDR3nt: TGTGCCAGCAGCCCAGCTGGCGGGAGGGCTGATGAGCAGTTCTTC
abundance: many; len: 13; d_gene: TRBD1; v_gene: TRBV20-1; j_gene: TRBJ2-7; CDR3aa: CSAEQGSSYEQYF; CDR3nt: TGCAGTGCTGAACAGGGGTCTTCCTACGAGCAGTACTTC
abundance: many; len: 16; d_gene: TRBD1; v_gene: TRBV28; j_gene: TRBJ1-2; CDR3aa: CASSLLTHRGRLGYTF; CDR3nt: TGTGCCAGCAGTCTACTAACGCACAGGGGGCGGCTTGGCTACACCTTC
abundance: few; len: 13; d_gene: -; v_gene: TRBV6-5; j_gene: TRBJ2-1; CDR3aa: CASSDSIYNYQFF; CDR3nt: TGTGCCAGCAGTGACTCCATCTACAATTATCAATTCTTC
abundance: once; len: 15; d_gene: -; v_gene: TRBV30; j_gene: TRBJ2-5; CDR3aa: CAWSVLVNVLETQYF; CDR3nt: TGTGCCTGGAGTGTACTAGTGAATGTCCTGGAGACCCAGTACTTC